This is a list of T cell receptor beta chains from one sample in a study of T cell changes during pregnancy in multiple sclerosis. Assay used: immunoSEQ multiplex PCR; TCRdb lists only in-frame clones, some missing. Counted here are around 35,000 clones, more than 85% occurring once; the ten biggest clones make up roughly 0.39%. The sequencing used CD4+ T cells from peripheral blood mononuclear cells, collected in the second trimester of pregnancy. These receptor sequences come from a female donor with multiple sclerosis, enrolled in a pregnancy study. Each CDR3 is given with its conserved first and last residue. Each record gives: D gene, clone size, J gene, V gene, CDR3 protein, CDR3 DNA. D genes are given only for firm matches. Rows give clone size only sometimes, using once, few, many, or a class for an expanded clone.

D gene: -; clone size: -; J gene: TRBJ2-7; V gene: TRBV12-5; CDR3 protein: CASGHPQYHEQYF; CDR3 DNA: TGTGCTAGTGGCCACCCCCAGTACCACGAGCAGTACTTC
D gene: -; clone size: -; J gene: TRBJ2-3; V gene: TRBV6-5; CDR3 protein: CASTGSGDTQYF; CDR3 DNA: TGTGCCAGTACAGGGTCGGGAGATACGCAGTATTTT
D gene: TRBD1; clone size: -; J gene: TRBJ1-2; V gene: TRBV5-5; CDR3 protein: CASSRGQDPSGYTF; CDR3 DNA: TGTGCCAGCAGCCGGGGACAGGACCCCTCTGGCTACACCTTC
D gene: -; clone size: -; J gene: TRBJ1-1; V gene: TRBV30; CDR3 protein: CAWSRNTEAFF; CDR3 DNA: TGTGCCTGGAGTCGGAACACTGAAGCTTTCTTT
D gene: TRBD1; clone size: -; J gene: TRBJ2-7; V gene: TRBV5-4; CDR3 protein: CASSADRGNEQYF; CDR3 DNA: TGTGCCAGCAGCGCCGACAGGGGCAACGAGCAGTACTTC
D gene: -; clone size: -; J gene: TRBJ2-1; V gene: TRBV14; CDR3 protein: CASSQVGVAAYNEQFF; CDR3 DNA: TGTGCCAGCAGCCAAGTCGGGGTAGCGGCTTACAATGAGCAGTTCTTC
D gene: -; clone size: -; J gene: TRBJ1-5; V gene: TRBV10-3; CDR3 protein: CAISDTRRSNQPQHF; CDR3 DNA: TGTGCCATCAGTGACACCCGCCGGAGCAATCAGCCCCAGCATTTT
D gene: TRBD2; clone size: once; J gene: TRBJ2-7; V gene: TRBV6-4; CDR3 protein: CASRRTRDSYEQYF; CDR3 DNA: TGTGCCAGCAGGAGGACTAGGGACTCCTACGAGCAGTACTTC
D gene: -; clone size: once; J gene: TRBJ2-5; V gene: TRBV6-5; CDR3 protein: CASSALGETQYF; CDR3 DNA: TGTGCCAGCTCAGCCCTCGGGGAGACCCAGTACTTC
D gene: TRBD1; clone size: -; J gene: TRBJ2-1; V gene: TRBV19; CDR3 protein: CASTRDRGTSYNEQFF; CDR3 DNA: TGTGCCAGTACCCGGGACAGGGGTACATCCTACAATGAGCAGTTCTTC
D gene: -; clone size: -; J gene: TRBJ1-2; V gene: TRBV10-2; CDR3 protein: CASSESFYGYTF; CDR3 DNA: TGCGCCAGCAGTGAGAGCTTCTATGGCTACACCTTC
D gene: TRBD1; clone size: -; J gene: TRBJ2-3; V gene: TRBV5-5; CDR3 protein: CASSPGQGRTDTQYF; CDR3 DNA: TGTGCCAGCAGCCCCGGACAGGGGAGGACAGATACGCAGTATTTT
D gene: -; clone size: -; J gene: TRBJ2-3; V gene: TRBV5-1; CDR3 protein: CASSLEGRGRGLDTQYF; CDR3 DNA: TGCGCCAGCAGCTTGGAAGGGCGGGGACGGGGGTTGGATACGCAGTATTTT
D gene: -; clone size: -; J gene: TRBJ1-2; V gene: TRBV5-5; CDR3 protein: CASSHDTAGYTF; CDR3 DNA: TGTGCCAGCAGCCACGACACGGCTGGCTACACCTTC
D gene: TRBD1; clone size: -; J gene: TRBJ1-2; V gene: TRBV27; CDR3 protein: CASSVGQEATYYGYTF; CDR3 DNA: TGTGCCAGCAGTGTGGGACAGGAGGCAACATACTATGGCTACACCTTC
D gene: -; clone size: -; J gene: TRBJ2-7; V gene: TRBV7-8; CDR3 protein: CASSLSFPAYEQYF; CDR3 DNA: TGTGCCAGCAGCTTATCGTTCCCCGCCTACGAGCAGTACTTC
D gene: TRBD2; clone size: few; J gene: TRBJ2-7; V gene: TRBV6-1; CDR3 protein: CASLTGVAGVAQYF; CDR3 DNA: TGTGCCAGCCTGACTGGAGTAGCGGGCGTTGCGCAGTACTTC
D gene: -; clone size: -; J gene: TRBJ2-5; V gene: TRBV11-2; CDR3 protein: CASSQTGGGWEQETQYF; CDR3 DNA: TGTGCCAGCAGCCAGACAGGCGGGGGATGGGAACAAGAGACCCAGTACTTC
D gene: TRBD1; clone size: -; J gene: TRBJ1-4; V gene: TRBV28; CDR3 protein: CASTLDRGLLEKLFF; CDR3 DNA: TGTGCCAGCACCCTAGACAGGGGATTATTGGAAAAACTGTTTTTT
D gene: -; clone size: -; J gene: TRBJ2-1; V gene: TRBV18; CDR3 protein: CASSPLPGTNEQFF; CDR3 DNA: TGTGCCAGCTCACCACTCCCGGGTACCAATGAGCAGTTCTTC
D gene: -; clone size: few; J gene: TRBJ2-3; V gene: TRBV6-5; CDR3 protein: CASSAGDSTDTQYF; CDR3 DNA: TGTGCCAGCAGCGCCGGGGATAGCACAGATACGCAGTATTTT
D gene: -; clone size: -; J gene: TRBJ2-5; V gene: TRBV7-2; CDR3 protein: CASSPGGIGWSTQYF; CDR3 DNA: TGTGCCAGCAGCCCCGGGGGAATCGGGTGGTCGACCCAGTACTTC
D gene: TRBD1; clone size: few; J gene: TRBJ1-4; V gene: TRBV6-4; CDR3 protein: CASSAFGQGGEKLFF; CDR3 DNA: TGTGCCAGCAGCGCCTTTGGGCAGGGGGGCGAAAAACTGTTTTTT
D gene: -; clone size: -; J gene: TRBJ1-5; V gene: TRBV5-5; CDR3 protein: CASSLDTRVSQPQHF; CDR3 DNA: TGTGCCAGCAGCTTGGACACCAGGGTGAGTCAGCCCCAGCATTTT
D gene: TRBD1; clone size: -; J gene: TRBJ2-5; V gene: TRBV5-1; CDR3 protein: CASSLVVTGSSRETQYF; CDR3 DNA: TGCGCCAGCAGCTTGGTGGTGACAGGGTCTTCCAGGGAGACCCAGTACTTC
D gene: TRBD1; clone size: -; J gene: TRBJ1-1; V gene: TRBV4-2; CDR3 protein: CASSPRQGITPEAFF; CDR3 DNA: TGTGCCAGCAGCCCACGACAGGGGATTACCCCTGAAGCTTTCTTT
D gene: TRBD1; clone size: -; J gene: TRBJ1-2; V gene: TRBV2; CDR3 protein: CASSSGGNGYTF; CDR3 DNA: TGTGCCAGCAGTTCAGGGGGCAATGGCTACACCTTC
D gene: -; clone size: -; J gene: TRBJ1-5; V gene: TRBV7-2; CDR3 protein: CASSLAEGQPQHF; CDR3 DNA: TGTGCCAGCAGCTTAGCGGAGGGTCAGCCCCAGCATTTT
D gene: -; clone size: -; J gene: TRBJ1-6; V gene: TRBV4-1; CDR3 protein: CASSPFGHRNSPLHF; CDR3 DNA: TGCGCCAGCAGCCCCTTTGGACATAGGAATTCACCCCTCCACTTT
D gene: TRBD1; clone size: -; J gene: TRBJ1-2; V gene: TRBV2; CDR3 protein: CASRITQGAGYGYTF; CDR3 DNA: TGTGCCAGCAGGATTACTCAGGGGGCAGGCTATGGCTACACCTTC
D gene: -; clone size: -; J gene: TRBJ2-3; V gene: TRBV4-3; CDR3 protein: CASSQAGQQVDTQYF; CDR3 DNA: TGCGCCAGCAGCCAGGCCGGACAGCAAGTAGATACGCAGTATTTT
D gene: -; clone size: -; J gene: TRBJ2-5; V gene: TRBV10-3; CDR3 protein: CAIRAGIDETQYF; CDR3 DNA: TGTGCCATCAGAGCAGGGATCGACGAGACCCAGTACTTC
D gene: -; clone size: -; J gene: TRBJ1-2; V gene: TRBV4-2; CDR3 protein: CASSQVGQGGYGYTF; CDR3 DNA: TGTGCCAGCAGCCAAGTTGGACAAGGGGGCTATGGCTACACCTTC
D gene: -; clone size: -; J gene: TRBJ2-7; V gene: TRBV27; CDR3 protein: CASSLGGYEQYF; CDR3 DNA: TGTGCCAGCAGTTTAGGCGGCTACGAGCAGTACTTC
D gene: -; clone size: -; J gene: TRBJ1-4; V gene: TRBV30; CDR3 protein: CASTPSMRATNEKLFF; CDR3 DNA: TGTGCCTCCACCCCCTCGATGCGGGCAACTAATGAAAAACTGTTTTTT
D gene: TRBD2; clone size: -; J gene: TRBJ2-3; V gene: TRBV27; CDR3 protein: CASSPTSGRPSGGDTQYF; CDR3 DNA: TGTGCCAGCAGTCCGACTAGCGGGAGGCCCTCGGGGGGAGATACGCAGTATTTT
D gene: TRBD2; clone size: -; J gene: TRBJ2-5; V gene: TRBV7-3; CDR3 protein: CASSLFSRGTTETQYF; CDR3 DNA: TGTGCCAGCAGCTTATTTTCTAGAGGGACTACAGAGACCCAGTACTTC
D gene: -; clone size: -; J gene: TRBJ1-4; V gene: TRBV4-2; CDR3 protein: CASSPLNRVGEKLFF; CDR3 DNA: TGTGCCAGCAGCCCACTAAACAGGGTCGGTGAAAAACTGTTTTTT
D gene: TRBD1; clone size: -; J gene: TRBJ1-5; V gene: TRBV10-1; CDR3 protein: CASSEGTGDQPQHF; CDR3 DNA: TGCGCCAGCAGTGAGGGGACAGGGGATCAGCCCCAGCATTTT
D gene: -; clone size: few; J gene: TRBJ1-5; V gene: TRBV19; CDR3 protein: CATSRGMGRPQHF; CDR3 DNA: TGTGCCACCTCCCGCGGGATGGGTCGGCCCCAGCATTTT
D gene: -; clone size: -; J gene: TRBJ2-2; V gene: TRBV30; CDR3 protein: CAWNRDLGTGELFF; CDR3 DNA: TGTGCCTGGAATCGCGATCTCGGCACCGGGGAGCTGTTTTTT
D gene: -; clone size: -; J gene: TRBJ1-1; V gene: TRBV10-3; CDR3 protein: CAISESNGGLNTEAFF; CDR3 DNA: TGTGCCATCAGTGAGTCCAACGGAGGTTTGAACACTGAAGCTTTCTTT
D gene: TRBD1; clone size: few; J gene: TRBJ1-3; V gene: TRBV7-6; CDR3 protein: CASSSRTGLFLSSGNTIYF; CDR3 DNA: TGTGCCAGCAGCTCGAGGACAGGGCTATTTTTAAGCTCTGGAAACACCATATATTTT
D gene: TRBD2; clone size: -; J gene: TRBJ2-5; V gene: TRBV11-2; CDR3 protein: CASSFNSGGAGETQYF; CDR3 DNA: TGTGCCAGCAGCTTCAATAGCGGGGGGGCAGGAGAGACCCAGTACTTC
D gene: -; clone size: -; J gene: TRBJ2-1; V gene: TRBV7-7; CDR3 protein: CASSAISLGEQFF; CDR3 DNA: TGTGCCAGCAGCGCAATTTCTCTAGGTGAGCAGTTCTTC
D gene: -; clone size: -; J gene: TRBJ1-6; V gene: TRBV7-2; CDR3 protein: CASRPDRWNSPLHF; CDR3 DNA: TGTGCCAGCAGACCGGACAGATGGAATTCACCCCTCCACTTT
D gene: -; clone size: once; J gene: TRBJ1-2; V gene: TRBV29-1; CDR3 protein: CSVEKTERNGYTF; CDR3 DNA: TGCAGCGTTGAAAAAACAGAAAGAAATGGCTACACCTTC
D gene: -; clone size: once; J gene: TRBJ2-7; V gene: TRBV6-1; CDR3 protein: CASSDAREPFSYEQYF; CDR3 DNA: TGTGCCAGCAGTGACGCCCGGGAACCTTTCTCCTACGAGCAGTACTTC
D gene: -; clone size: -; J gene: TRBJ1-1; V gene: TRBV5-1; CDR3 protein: CASSLEDSSTEAFF; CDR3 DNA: TGCGCCAGCAGCTTGGAGGACAGCTCCACTGAAGCTTTCTTT
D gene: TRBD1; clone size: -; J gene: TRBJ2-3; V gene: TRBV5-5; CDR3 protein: CASSSAAGGIDTQYF; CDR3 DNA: TGTGCCAGCAGCTCCGCGGCAGGGGGTATAGATACGCAGTATTTT
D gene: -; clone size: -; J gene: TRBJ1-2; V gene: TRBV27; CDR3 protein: CASSILKAGSYGYTF; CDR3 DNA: TGTGCCAGCAGTATCCTTAAAGCGGGAAGCTATGGCTACACCTTC
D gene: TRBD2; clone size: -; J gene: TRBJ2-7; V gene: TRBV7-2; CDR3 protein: CASSSTRRAGVGGEQYF; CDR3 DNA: TGTGCCAGCAGCTCTACCAGGCGGGCGGGGGTGGGTGGCGAGCAGTACTTC
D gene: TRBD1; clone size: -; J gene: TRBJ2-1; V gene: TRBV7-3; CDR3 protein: CASSPTTGNNEQFF; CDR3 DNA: TGTGCCAGCAGCCCTACGACAGGGAACAATGAGCAGTTCTTC